Following are 23 T cell receptor beta chains from one sample sequenced in a study of T-cell reconstitution after alpha-beta-depleted transplantation in children. Molecular barcoding with unique molecular identifiers was used for the TCRbeta library. MiXCR was run by TCRdb on the PCR reads, yielding one entry per CDR3 protein. This sample has hundreds of thousands of distinct CDR3 sequences, with around an eighth found just once. The sequenced sample was PBMCs from the stem cell graft donor, obtained from the stem cell graft. These receptors all come from a human donor who donated a stem cell graft to a child with combined immunodeficiency.

This clonotype was found a few times. The chain has TRBV24-1 and TRBJ2-3, with TRBD2 matching over 10 bases. This CDR3 is built from 17 residues. With V trimmed by 1 base and J by 3 bases, 6 bases remained unmatched. The germline V gene encodes CDR1 KGHDR and CDR2 SFDVKD. DNA for the CDR3: TGTGCCACCAGTGATTTCCTAGCGGGAGTAGAGACAGATACGCAGTATTTT. It encodes CATSDFLAGVETDTQYF.

In this sample, this clonotype turned up a few times. A much bigger clone sits one base away, suggesting this may be a read error. This sequence joins TRBV5-1 and TRBJ2-5, with 9 nucleotides matching TRBD2. The CDR3 extends over 15 amino acids. CDR1 SGHRS and CDR2 YFSETQ come from the germline V gene. The CDR3 DNA reads TGCGCCAGCACCTTGGATAGCGGGAGCGGAGAGACCCAGTACTTC. Its translation is CASTLDSGSGETQYF.

In its sample, this clonotype was seen a few times. V usage is TRBV20-1 and J usage is TRBJ1-6; D gene ambiguous. This CDR3 spans 17 amino acids. The germline CDR1 and CDR2 sequences are DFQATT and SNEGSKA (reference sequence). V lost 0 bases, J lost 0 bases, and 12 bases lay in between. DNA of the CDR3: TGCAGTGCTAGAGATGCAGACGGGAGCTCCTATAATTCACCCCTCCACTTT. It codes for CSARDADGSSYNSPLHF.

This clonotype was found a few times. The CDR3 here is CASSLAGVDYGYTF. As DNA, the CDR3 is TGTGCCAGCAGCTTAGCGGGGGTTGACTATGGCTACACCTTC. The chain recombines TRBV7-3 with TRBJ1-2; D is possibly TRBD1 (5 bases). Germline values: CDR1 SGHTA, CDR2 FQGTGA. CDR3 length: 14 residues. The V and J ends lost 2 bases and 3 bases respectively, with 10 bases between them.

This clonotype was observed many times. The rearrangement links TRBV7-9 to TRBJ2-7; 7 bases line up with TRBD1. The germline V gene encodes CDR1 SEHNR and CDR2 FQNEAQ (reference sequence). The ends lost 4 bases at V and 4 bases at J; junction bases unmatched: 7. There are 14 residues in the CDR3. The CDR3 region has the DNA TGTGCCAGCAGCTCCCGAATGGGACAGTACGAGCAGTACTTC. It encodes CASSSRMGQYEQYF.

This clonotype was observed many times. This chain joins TRBV7-2 and TRBJ1-5, with D perhaps TRBD1 (6 bases). The CDR3 contains 14 residues. Germline V CDR1 and CDR2: SGHTA, FQGNSA. V was clipped by 5 bases and J by 2 bases, with 10 bases between them. The CDR3, as DNA: TGTGCCAGCAGCCTGCCAGGGGGCAATCAGCCCCAGCATTTT. It yields the protein CASSLPGGNQPQHF.

This clonotype has only a few counts. The V call is TRBV7-8, the J call TRBJ2-3; D perhaps matches TRBD2 (5 bases). This CDR3 region has 16 residues. Trimming cost V 5 bases and J 0 bases, with 15 bases left between them. Germline V gives CDR1 SGHVS, CDR2 FQNEAQ. CDR3 sequence: CASSMPTQRSTDTQYF. CDR3 nucleotides: TGTGCCAGCAGCATGCCGACTCAGCGGAGCACAGATACGCAGTATTTT.

This clonotype was detected a few times. This chain links TRBV4-3 with TRBJ2-3, with TRBD2 matching over 12 bases. This CDR3 region has 17 residues. Germline loops: CDR1 LGHNA, CDR2 YSLEER. Trimming cost V 3 bases and J 2 bases; bases outside gene matches: 6. The CDR3 bases are TGCGCCAGCAGCCACCCCGGACTAGCGGGGCCCACAGATACGCAGTATTTT. Its protein is CASSHPGLAGPTDTQYF.

This clonotype was found many times. The chain recombines TRBV7-3 with TRBJ2-3, with 7 bases fitting TRBD2. The CDR3 totals 16 residues. V lost 4 bases to trimming and J lost 3 bases; unmatched junction nucleotides: 10. Germline loops: CDR1 SGHTA, CDR2 FQGTGA. The chain's CDR3 is CASSSAFERGTDTQYF. The CDR3 region has the DNA TGTGCCAGCAGCTCGGCATTTGAGCGGGGAACAGATACGCAGTATTTT.

This clonotype showed up many times. The J gene is TRBJ2-3, the V gene TRBV12-3 or TRBV12-4, with unresolved D. This CDR3 spans 13 amino acids. Deletions cut 4 bases from V and 4 bases from J, with 9 bases between. CDR3 bases: TGTGCCAGCAGTTCCTTAAAGTCAGATACGCAGTATTTT. It translates to CASSSLKSDTQYF.

This clonotype occurred a few times. J is TRBJ2-1 and V is TRBV7-6, with 8 bases that match TRBD1. In germline, CDR1 is SGHVS, CDR2 FNYEAQ. This CDR3 has 17 amino acids. Germline trimming cut 4 bases from V and 5 bases from J; bases unmatched to any gene: 13. The CDR3 coding sequence is TGTGCCAGCAGCTCCTCCCCCGGACAGGGTACCGACAATGAGCAGTTCTTC. As protein: CASSSSPGQGTDNEQFF.

This clonotype was seen only a few times. The chain is built from TRBV4-3 and TRBJ1-3; unclear D gene. Germline V gene sequence: CDR1 LGHNA, CDR2 YSLEER. The CDR3 extends over 13 amino acids. V was clipped by 5 bases and J by 1 base, with 6 bases between them. Here the CDR3 DNA reads TGCGCCAGCAGCTCCCGGTCTGGAAACACCATATATTTT. It codes for CASSSRSGNTIYF.

J is TRBJ2-7 and V is TRBV5-1, with D hard to call. V was cut by 3 bases and J by 2 bases, with 15 bases left in between. The CDR3 runs 15 residues. The germline V gene has CDR1 SGHRS and CDR2 YFSETQ. DNA for the CDR3: TGCGCCAGCAGCTCCACCGGACGAAAGACCTACGAGCAGTACTTC. Translated: CASSSTGRKTYEQYF. Drawing the rest from reference TRBV5-1 and TRBJ2-7, the complete variable domain is KAGVTQTPRYLIKTRGQQVTLSCSPISGHRSVSWYQQTPGQGLQFLFEYFSETQRNKGNFPGRFSGRQFSNSRSEMNVSTLELGDSALYLCASSSTGRKTYEQYFGPGTRLTVT.

The gene calls are TRBV5-1 and TRBJ2-1, with 10 positions matching TRBD2. Germline CDR1 and CDR2: SGHRS and YFSETQ. The CDR3 has 16 amino acids. V was clipped by 8 bases and J by 8 bases; unmatched bases: 16. The CDR3: CASHRRAGGPSDEQFF. In nucleotides, the CDR3 is TGCGCCAGTCACCGTCGAGCGGGAGGGCCTTCGGATGAGCAGTTCTTC.

This clonotype was counted many times. The DNA for the CDR3 is TGTGCCAGCAGTTCTCTAGCGGGGGGGCTCAATGAGCAGTTCTTC. Residues: CASSSLAGGLNEQFF. This chain links TRBV6-5 with TRBJ2-1; 12 bases align to TRBD2. This CDR3 has 15 amino acids. Losses at the gene ends were 4 bases for V and 6 bases for J; bases not matched to a gene: 4. Germline V CDR1 and CDR2: MNHEY, SVGAGI.

The chain recombines TRBV6-1 with TRBJ2-7, with 9 nucleotides matching TRBD1. Germline CDR1 MNHNS, CDR2 SASEGT. V trimming: 5 bases; J trimming: 4 bases; junction bases outside the gene matches: 3. The CDR3 extends over 13 amino acids. In DNA, the CDR3 is TGTGCCAGCAGTAGGACAGGGGAGTACGAGCAGTACTTC. It is translated as CASSRTGEYEQYF.

This clonotype was picked up a small number of times. The CDR3 protein is CSALIAGTGNTIYF. The CDR3 DNA sequence: TGCAGTGCACTCATAGCGGGAACTGGAAACACCATATATTTT. The chain recombines TRBV20-1 with TRBJ1-3; no firm D call. The CDR3 length is 14 residues. CDR1 and CDR2 (germline): DFQATT, SNEGSKA (reference sequence). Between the trimmed V and J ends, which lost 6 bases and 2 bases, there was a span of 14 bases.

This clonotype was observed a handful of times. The J gene is TRBJ1-3, the V gene TRBV28, with no clear D. Germline lookup yields CDR1 MDHEN and CDR2 SYDVKM. V lost 8 bases and J 0 bases, leaving 14 bases between the germline ends. This CDR3 has 15 residues. The CDR3, as DNA: TGTGCCAGCGGGCCCTGGGGAAGCTCTGGAAACACCATATATTTT. Its translation: CASGPWGSSGNTIYF.

The table lists this clonotype with a few counts. The rearrangement uses TRBV10-3 and TRBJ1-4, with TRBD1 as a possible D gene (5 bases). The germline CDR1 and CDR2 sequences are ENHRY and SYGVKD. This CDR3 has 14 amino acids. Trimming took off 7 bases at V and 3 bases at J, with 12 bases between the two ends. The CDR3 bases are TGTGCCATCAACCGGGGACTACCTAATGAAAAACTGTTTTTT. Translating gives CAINRGLPNEKLFF.

This clonotype was counted many times. The J gene is TRBJ2-2, the V gene TRBV6-2 or TRBV6-3; the D is unclear. The CDR3 length is 12 residues. CDR1 is MNHEY, CDR2 SVGEGT, per germline. Trimming removed 7 bases at V and 5 bases at J, with 8 bases between. The DNA of the CDR3 is TGTGCCAGCAAAGGGTGGACCGGGGAGCTGTTTTTT. Translation: CASKGWTGELFF.

This clonotype was counted ten times or more. The gene calls are TRBV7-2 and TRBJ2-7; 9 bases agree with TRBD1. CDR1 SGHTA and CDR2 FQGNSA come from the germline V gene. After removal of 7 bases from V and 5 bases from J, the junction contained 6 bases not matched to a gene. The CDR3 contains 13 residues. CDR3 DNA sequence: TGTGCCAGCAAACCGGGACAGGGTAACGAGCAGTACTTC. Protein product: CASKPGQGNEQYF.

The chain links TRBV5-1 to TRBJ2-1; D uncertain. V lost 4 bases, J lost 0 bases, and 17 bases lay in between. Germline CDR1 is SGHRS and CDR2 is YFSETQ. The CDR3 has 17 residues. CDR3 amino acids: CASSPGWAGSSYNEQFF. For the CDR3, the DNA is TGCGCCAGCAGCCCCGGGTGGGCAGGTAGCTCCTACAATGAGCAGTTCTTC.

The sample holds a few counts of this clonotype. J is TRBJ1-1 and V is TRBV2, with D hard to call. CDR3 size: 14 residues. Germline V gene lookup returns CDR1 SNHLY and CDR2 FYNNEI. V was shortened by 5 bases and J by 1 base, with 11 bases between the two germline ends. The CDR3 spells CASSSQLRNTEAFF. The CDR3 nucleotides are TGTGCCAGCAGTTCACAGCTTCGGAACACTGAAGCTTTCTTT.